This T cell receptor (beta chain) was observed in a study of cytomegalovirus exposure and HLA in healthy donors. About the research overall: The roughly 120 million unique TCR beta sequences, from about 170 million T cells, were found by an earlier analysis. Study outcomes and limitations: It was assumed in the presence/absence analyses that sequencing depth was roughly uniform across donors.

Trimming pared 6 bases from V and 9 bases from J, leaving 6 bases between. CDR3 length equals 10 residues. Germline lookup yields CDR1 SNHLY and CDR2 FYNNEI. PCR primers comprised 60 Vbeta and 13 Jbeta primers. Repertoires were generated with immunoSEQ multiplex PCR, while TCRdb's copy carries only in-frame clones and drops some. The sample records about 260,000 clones, around two thirds being singletons. This clone was detected a few times. The antigen is not known. The TCR originated in a female donor in good health and CMV-seronegative. Specimen: PBMCs. V is TRBV2 and J is TRBJ2-4; no definite D call. DNA for the CDR3: TGTGCCAGCAGGGTCGGCATTCAGTACTTC. Its translation: CASRVGIQYF.